A selection of T cell receptor beta chains follows, all from one sample in a study of cytomegalovirus exposure and HLA in healthy donors. Here immunoSEQ multiplex PCR was the method, and the copy in TCRdb shows in-frame clones only, minus some. The sample lists over 100,000 clones, approximately 82% occurring once. The sample consisted of PBMCs. The receptors stem from a man aged 25 to 45 in good health and CMV-seropositive. Each CDR3 is given with its conserved first and last residue. A D gene is named only where the DNA matches it firmly. Size is stated for part of the rows, as once, few or many counts, or as a class when the clone is expanded.

>.|TRBV5-4|.|TRBJ2-6
CASSLGHSGANVLTF
TGTGCCAGCAGCTTGGGACACTCTGGGGCCAACGTCCTGACTTTC
>.|TRBV6-6|.|TRBJ1-3
CASSYLPQGPGNTIYF
TGTGCCAGCAGTTACCTTCCACAGGGACCTGGAAACACCATATATTTT
>.|TRBV19|TRBD2|TRBJ2-3
CASSTLSGRDLNTQYF
TGTGCCAGTAGTACCCTTAGCGGGAGGGATCTGAATACGCAGTATTTT
>.|TRBV5-1|.|TRBJ1-1
CASSLSTGWDTEAFF
TGCGCCAGCAGCTTGTCCACGGGGTGGGACACTGAAGCTTTCTTT
>once|TRBV5-6|.|TRBJ1-2
CASSFGQIANYGYTF
TGTGCCAGCAGCTTTGGACAGATAGCTAACTATGGCTACACCTTC
>once|TRBV5-4|TRBD1|TRBJ1-6
CASKTDRGRSPLHF
TGTGCCAGCAAAACTGACAGGGGACGATCACCCCTCCACTTT
>.|TRBV4-1|.|TRBJ1-1
CASSAELGPHTEAFF
TGCGCCAGCAGCGCAGAACTAGGACCTCACACTGAAGCTTTCTTT
>.|TRBV5-1|.|TRBJ2-3
CASSLDGRSTDTQYF
TGCGCCAGCAGCCTGGATGGTCGGTCCACAGATACGCAGTATTTT
>.|TRBV6-6|.|TRBJ1-2
CASSYGGAGYGYTF
TGTGCCAGCAGTTACGGGGGGGCCGGCTATGGCTACACCTTC
>.|TRBV29-1|.|TRBJ1-4
CSVESSLRLFF
TGCAGCGTTGAGAGTAGTTTGCGGCTGTTTTTT
>.|TRBV2|.|TRBJ2-1
CASSSLRLDEQFF
TGTGCCAGCAGTTCCCTCAGACTCGATGAGCAGTTCTTC
>.|TRBV5-6|.|TRBJ2-4
CASSLARLDIQYF
TGTGCCAGCAGCTTGGCTCGGCTAGACATTCAGTACTTC
>.|TRBV5-1|TRBD2|TRBJ2-5
CASSLERGGETQYF
TGCGCCAGCAGCTTAGAGCGGGGCGGAGAGACCCAGTACTTC
>once|TRBV7-7|TRBD1|TRBJ2-3
CASSPGTGYTDTQYF
TGTGCCAGCAGCCCCGGGACAGGGTACACAGATACGCAGTATTTT
>once|TRBV7-2|TRBD2|TRBJ2-7
CASSLRGLAGEAEQYF
TGTGCCAGCAGCTTAAGAGGACTAGCGGGCGAGGCCGAGCAGTACTTC
>.|TRBV10-1|TRBD2|TRBJ2-3
CASSESGLAGTTDTQYF
TGCGCCAGCAGTGAGTCAGGACTAGCGGGAACAACAGATACGCAGTATTTT
>.|TRBV6-1|.|TRBJ2-3
CASSEAGGPSDTQYF
TGTGCCAGCAGTGAAGCGGGGGGGCCCTCAGATACGCAGTATTTT
>.|TRBV9|.|TRBJ2-3
CASSVVAGQVDTQYF
TGTGCCAGCAGCGTAGTGGCGGGGCAGGTTGATACGCAGTATTTT
>few|TRBV6-5|.|TRBJ2-3
CASSFGGRNTDTQYF
TGTGCCAGCAGTTTCGGAGGTCGAAACACAGATACGCAGTATTTT
>.|TRBV29-1|.|TRBJ2-2
CTGLTRSGELFF
TGCACCGGACTCACTAGGAGCGGGGAGCTGTTTTTT
>.|TRBV2|.|TRBJ1-3
CASSLLGGAGNTIYF
TGTGCCAGCAGTCTCCTGGGGGGGGCAGGAAACACCATATATTTT
>.|TRBV30|.|TRBJ2-1
CAWRGASSYNEQFF
TGTGCCTGGCGGGGTGCGAGCTCCTACAATGAGCAGTTCTTC
>.|TRBV30|TRBD2|TRBJ2-5
CAWSLAGGIQETQYF
TGTGCCTGGAGTCTAGCGGGGGGGATCCAAGAGACCCAGTACTTC
>.|TRBV5-1|.|TRBJ1-2
CASSLGSPGVGGYTF
TGCGCCAGCAGCTTGGGAAGTCCAGGGGTCGGTGGCTACACCTTC
>.|TRBV6-1|.|TRBJ1-2
CASSEGQTTYGYTF
TGTGCCAGCAGTGAAGGGCAGACTACCTATGGCTACACCTTC
>few|TRBV9|TRBD2|TRBJ2-2
CASSSGGDTGELFF
TGTGCCAGCAGCTCGGGGGGGGACACCGGGGAGCTGTTTTTT
>.|TRBV6-4|TRBD1|TRBJ2-1
CASSEGTGVGEQFF
TGTGCCAGCAGTGAAGGAACAGGGGTCGGTGAGCAGTTCTTC
>.|TRBV7-2|TRBD1|TRBJ1-2
CASSTGDRIYGYTF
TGTGCCAGCTCCACCGGGGACAGGATCTATGGCTACACCTTC
>.|TRBV4-2|.|TRBJ1-3
CASSQDLAQISGNTIYF
TGTGCCAGCAGCCAAGATCTGGCACAAATCTCTGGAAACACCATATATTTT
>.|TRBV9|.|TRBJ1-3
CASSVDGSSGNTIYF
TGTGCCAGCAGCGTAGACGGGAGCTCTGGAAACACCATATATTTT
>.|TRBV7-9|.|TRBJ1-6
CASSQGLYNSPLHF
TGTGCCAGCAGCCAGGGTCTTTATAATTCACCCCTCCACTTT
>.|TRBV30|.|TRBJ1-2
CAWSVRGVNYGYTF
TGTGCCTGGAGTGTACGGGGAGTAAACTATGGCTACACCTTC
>.|TRBV6-1|.|TRBJ1-5
CASSEGARDQPQHF
TGTGCCAGCAGTGAAGGAGCCAGGGATCAGCCCCAGCATTTT
>.|TRBV5-1|TRBD1|TRBJ1-1
CASSLGDRVPNEAFF
TGCGCCAGCAGCTTGGGGGACAGGGTGCCAAATGAAGCTTTCTTT
>.|TRBV30|.|TRBJ1-6
CAWRVGPNSPLHF
TGTGCCTGGAGGGTTGGCCCAAATTCACCCCTCCACTTT
>.|TRBV27|TRBD2|TRBJ2-2
CASKLVPGLRQTGELFF
TGTGCCAGCAAACTCGTCCCGGGACTACGACAGACCGGGGAGCTGTTTTTT
>.|TRBV13|TRBD1|TRBJ2-2
CASSLGGQGLPGELFF
TGTGCCAGCAGCTTAGGGGGACAGGGACTCCCGGGGGAGCTGTTTTTT
>.|TRBV4-1|.|TRBJ2-7
CASSQDMGGAYEQYF
TGCGCCAGCAGCCAAGATATGGGGGGGGCATACGAGCAGTACTTC
>.|TRBV28|.|TRBJ1-5
CASSPTGPQHF
TGTGCCAGCAGTCCCACAGGTCCCCAGCATTTT
>.|TRBV11-3|.|TRBJ2-1
CASSLGLSDEQFF
TGTGCCAGCAGCTTAGGACTTAGCGATGAGCAGTTCTTC
>once|TRBV27|.|TRBJ2-2
CASSFRGANTGELFF
TGTGCCAGCAGTTTCCGGGGGGCCAACACCGGGGAGCTGTTTTTT
>.|TRBV5-4|TRBD1|TRBJ1-1
CASSGTATITMNTEAFF
TGTGCCAGCAGTGGGACAGCAACAATTACTATGAACACTGAAGCTTTCTTT
>.|TRBV10-3|TRBD1|TRBJ1-6
CAISGGTGGNSPLHF
TGTGCCATCAGTGGGGGGACAGGGGGCAATTCACCCCTCCACTTT
>.|TRBV9|.|TRBJ1-1
CASTPGGGKSSEAFF
TGTGCCAGCACCCCGGGGGGGGGCAAAAGTTCTGAAGCTTTCTTT
>.|TRBV6-5|.|TRBJ1-6
CASTAGFSPLHF
TGTGCCAGCACCGCGGGGTTTTCACCCCTCCACTTT
>.|TRBV7-2|TRBD1|TRBJ1-4
CASSLQSGTGRAKLFF
TGTGCCAGCAGCCTTCAATCCGGGACAGGGCGGGCAAAACTGTTTTTT
>.|TRBV6-1|.|TRBJ1-1
CASSEVGGGQLTEAFF
TGTGCCAGCAGTGAAGTCGGGGGGGGGCAACTAACTGAAGCTTTCTTT
>.|TRBV6-5|.|TRBJ1-1
CASSPQMAGTEAFF
TGTGCCAGCAGTCCCCAAATGGCCGGGACTGAAGCTTTCTTT
>.|TRBV4-1|TRBD1|TRBJ2-2
CASSRQGDGELFF
TGCGCCAGCAGCAGGCAGGGGGACGGGGAGCTGTTTTTT
>.|TRBV5-5|.|TRBJ2-5
CASSLQTSHQETQYF
TGTGCCAGCAGCTTGCAAACTAGCCACCAAGAGACCCAGTACTTC
>.|TRBV14|.|TRBJ1-2
CASSQVAGAPYGYTF
TGTGCCAGCAGCCAAGTCGCAGGTGCCCCCTATGGCTACACCTTC
>few|TRBV18|TRBD1|TRBJ2-7
CASSPDRESYEQYF
TGTGCCAGCTCACCCGACAGGGAGTCCTACGAGCAGTACTTC
>.|TRBV28|TRBD1|TRBJ1-1
CASSYRGRGNTEAFF
TGTGCCAGCAGCTACAGGGGGCGGGGAAACACTGAAGCTTTCTTT